This T cell receptor beta chain was obtained from a study of a mutant IDH1 vaccine in newly diagnosed glioma. Study overall: Patients had eight vaccinations, in weeks 1, 3, 5, 7, 11, 15, 19 and 23. Vaccine administration was initiated 4-6 weeks following radiotherapy alone, or with temozolomide cycles. Patients were pretreated with radiotherapy, temozolomide, or both, mostly both.

Sequencing was performed with immunoSEQ multiplex PCR; in TCRdb, only in-frame clones are kept and a portion is missing. The top ten clones hold around 0.73% of a sample with 60,000 to 85,000 clones, around 85% of them seen once. Broader study findings: There seemed to be no relation between pseudoprogression and changes in top peripheral T cell clonotypes.

Specified time point: week 23, last vaccination. One vaccine dose held 300 ug of mutant IDH1 20-mer peptide and came with topical imiquimod. To note about this clone: Antigen: not known.

This CDR3 has 15 amino acids. J was trimmed by 0 bases and V by 8 bases; bases with no gene match: 7. Germline V gene sequence: CDR1 MNHNY, CDR2 SVGAGI (reference sequence). This chain uses TRBV6-6 with TRBJ2-7; 10 bases align to TRBD2. The starting material was PBMCs, obtained from a glioma patient whose treatment included an IDH1 peptide vaccine. This receptor was obtained from a woman between 45 and 60 years old with glioma. The CDR3 DNA sequence: TGTGCCAGCTGTAGCGGGAGGACTTCCTCCTACGAGCAGTACTTC. It is translated as CASCSGRTSSYEQYF.